This passage covers 16 T cell receptor beta chains from one sample sequenced in a study of T cell changes during pregnancy in multiple sclerosis. Repertoires were generated with immunoSEQ multiplex PCR, while TCRdb's copy carries only in-frame clones and drops some. This table holds tens of thousands of clones, around 93% found once. Sequences were derived from peripheral blood, sampled in the first trimester of pregnancy. The origin of the receptors is a female donor with multiple sclerosis, enrolled in a pregnancy study.

The chain links TRBV10-3 to TRBJ1-1, with TRBD1 matching 8 bases. The germline gives CDR1 ENHRY, CDR2 SYGVKD. The CDR3 totals 15 residues. The J segment lost 0 bases and the V segment lost 5 bases, leaving 5 bases of the junction unmatched. The chain's CDR3 is CAISFQGALNTEAFF. CDR3 DNA sequence: TGTGCCATCAGTTTCCAGGGGGCCCTGAACACTGAAGCTTTCTTT.

The rearrangement links TRBV9 to TRBJ1-4; D may be TRBD1 (6 bases). The V end was cut by 0 bases, the J end by 2 bases, with 11 bases between. CDR1 and CDR2 (germline): SGDLS, YYNGEE. This CDR3 has 16 amino acids. The CDR3 is CASSVDQGRTNEKLFF. CDR3 nucleotide sequence: TGTGCCAGCAGCGTAGACCAGGGGCGTACTAATGAAAAACTGTTTTTT.

The gene calls are TRBV9 and TRBJ1-6; 9 nucleotides line up with TRBD1. The CDR3 runs 13 residues. From germline, CDR1 is SGDLS and CDR2 YYNGEE. Trimming took 5 bases from V and 7 from J; bases not matched to a gene: 1. This chain's CDR3 is CASRGQGNSPLHF. The CDR3 region has the DNA TGTGCCAGCAGGGGACAGGGAAATTCACCCCTCCACTTT.

There are a few counts of this clone. The chain carries TRBV15 and TRBJ2-2; TRBD1 might be the D (6 bases). This CDR3 is 14 amino acids long. Germline CDR1 LNHNV, CDR2 YYDKDF (reference sequence). Deletions cut 8 bases from V and 8 bases from J, with 18 bases between. The CDR3 sequence is CATRNRVTGGELFF. DNA of the CDR3: TGTGCCACCCGAAACAGGGTGACTGGTGGGGAGCTGTTTTTT. Variable domain in full (rest from reference TRBV15 and TRBJ2-2): DAMVIQNPRYQVTQFGKPVTLSCSQTLNHNVMYWYQQKSSQAPKLLFHYYDKDFNNEADTPDNFQSRRPNTSFCFLDIRSPGLGDTAMYLCATRNRVTGGELFFGEGSRLTVL.

The J gene is TRBJ1-1, the V gene TRBV7-9; D ambiguous. CDR1 is SEHNR, CDR2 FQNEAQ, per germline (reference sequence). V was clipped by 1 base and J by 1 base, with 4 bases between them. CDR3 length: 13 amino acids. The CDR3 loop is CASSLGQNTEAFF. CDR3 DNA: TGTGCCAGCAGCTTAGGACAGAACACTGAAGCTTTCTTT.

In its sample, this clone was seen a few times. The rearrangement links TRBV7-3 to TRBJ2-2, with 7 bases that match TRBD2. CDR3 length equals 15 residues. CDR1 and CDR2 (germline): SGHTA, FQGTGA. V gave up 10 bases and J gave up 3 bases; unmatched junction bases: 11. The CDR3 here is CATQGAGFDTGELFF. The CDR3, as DNA: TGTGCCACTCAAGGAGCGGGATTCGACACCGGGGAGCTGTTTTTT. The entire variable domain, with the rest obtained from reference TRBV7-3 and TRBJ2-2, is as follows: GAGVSQTPSNKVTEKGKYVELRCDPISGHTALYWYRQSLGQGPEFLIYFQGTGAADDSGLPNDRFFAVRPEGSVSTLKIQRTERGDSAVYLCATQGAGFDTGELFFGEGSRLTVL.

The rearrangement uses TRBV7-2 and TRBJ2-3; 10 nucleotides match TRBD2. The CDR3 sequence is 16 residues long. Per the germline V gene, CDR1 is SGHTA and CDR2 is FQGNSA. J gave up 2 bases and V 4 bases, and 6 bases lay outside the gene matches. Written as DNA, the CDR3 is TGTGCCAGCAGCTCTCAGCGGGGGGGGAACACAGATACGCAGTATTTT. Encoded protein: CASSSQRGGNTDTQYF.

The chain combines TRBV11-3 with TRBJ2-7; 8 bases match TRBD2. The germline V gene has CDR1 SGHNT and CDR2 YENEEA. Trimming at V came to 5 bases and at J to 4 bases, leaving 4 bases not matched to a gene. The CDR3 runs to 13 residues. This CDR3 reads CASSRRGEYEQYF. The CDR3 DNA follows: TGTGCCAGCAGCAGGCGGGGGGAGTACGAGCAGTACTTC. Full variable domain (remainder filled in from reference TRBV11-3 and TRBJ2-7): EAGVVQSPRYKIIEKKQPVAFWCNPISGHNTLYWYLQNLGQGPELLIRYENEEAVDDSQLPKDRFSAERLKGVDSTLKIQPAELGDSAVYLCASSRRGEYEQYFGPGTRLTVT.

The chain recombines TRBV13 with TRBJ2-1; tentative D call: TRBD1 (5 bases). This CDR3 spans 16 amino acids. Trimming pared 3 bases from V and 9 bases from J, leaving 21 bases between. The germline CDR1 and CDR2 sequences are PRHDT and FYEKMQ (reference sequence). This CDR3 reads CASSLERGASFGEQFF. Here the CDR3 DNA reads TGTGCCAGCAGCTTGGAAAGGGGTGCAAGCTTCGGTGAGCAGTTCTTC.

The chain carries TRBV11-3 and TRBJ2-2, with 7 bases that match TRBD1. V gave up 6 bases and J gave up 2 bases; unmatched junction bases: 6. The CDR3 extends over 15 amino acids. Germline CDR1 is SGHNT and CDR2 is YENEEA. CDR3: CASRQQGPNTGELFF. The CDR3 bases are TGTGCCAGCAGACAACAGGGGCCTAACACCGGGGAGCTGTTTTTT.

The chain carries TRBV7-3 and TRBJ2-1; TRBD2 aligns across 11 bases. With 3 bases clipped from V and 9 bases from J, the junction kept 10 bases outside the gene matches. The CDR3 sequence is 16 residues long. Germline CDR1 reads SGHTA; CDR2 reads FQGTGA. CDR3 amino acids: CASSFGQTSGISEQFF. The CDR3 DNA reads TGTGCCAGCAGCTTCGGCCAGACTAGCGGGATTAGTGAGCAGTTCTTC.

This chain uses TRBV19 with TRBJ1-2; TRBD1 might be the D (5 bases). CDR1 and CDR2 from the germline V gene are LNHDA and SQIVND (reference sequence). The CDR3 has 14 residues. The germline V and J ends were trimmed by 2 bases and 2 bases, with 9 bases remaining between them. This chain's CDR3 is CASSINKGNYGYTF. The CDR3 coding sequence is TGTGCCAGTAGTATAAATAAGGGGAACTATGGCTACACCTTC.

The V gene is TRBV12-5, the J gene TRBJ2-3; tentative D call: TRBD2 (6 bases). This CDR3 has 11 amino acids. Trimming stripped 7 bases from V and 11 bases from J, with 13 bases between. CDR1 LGHNT and CDR2 FRNRAP come from the germline V gene. The CDR3 coding sequence is TGTGCTAGTGCCCCCGGGGACTGGCAGTATTTT. Residues: CASAPGDWQYF.

The rearrangement links TRBV2 to TRBJ2-7, with TRBD2 matching 11 bases. The CDR3 is 17 amino acids. CDR1 and CDR2 (germline): SNHLY, FYNNEI. With 3 bases clipped from V and 3 bases from J, the junction kept 10 bases outside the gene matches. The CDR3 DNA sequence: TGTGCCAGCAGTGATTGGGGACTAGCGGCTAACAACTACGAGCAGTACTTC. Encoded protein: CASSDWGLAANNYEQYF.

This chain joins TRBV19 and TRBJ2-5, with TRBD2 matching over 8 bases. Looked up from germline, CDR1 is LNHDA and CDR2 is SQIVND (reference sequence). V shed 9 bases, J shed 5 bases, and the junction held 11 bases outside the gene matches. This CDR3 has 14 residues. DNA for the CDR3: TGTGCCAGCCAGCTCCGGGGGGGCGGTGAGACCCAGTACTTC. As protein: CASQLRGGGETQYF.

The V and J genes are TRBV30 and TRBJ2-1, with D possibly matching TRBD2 (6 bases). Germline values: CDR1 GTSNPN, CDR2 SVGIG (reference sequence). The CDR3 covers 13 residues. Trimming left V 3 bases short and J 5 bases short, with 11 bases between. The chain's CDR3 is CAWRTGVNNEQFF. In DNA form, the CDR3 reads TGTGCCTGGAGAACGGGGGTCAACAATGAGCAGTTCTTC.